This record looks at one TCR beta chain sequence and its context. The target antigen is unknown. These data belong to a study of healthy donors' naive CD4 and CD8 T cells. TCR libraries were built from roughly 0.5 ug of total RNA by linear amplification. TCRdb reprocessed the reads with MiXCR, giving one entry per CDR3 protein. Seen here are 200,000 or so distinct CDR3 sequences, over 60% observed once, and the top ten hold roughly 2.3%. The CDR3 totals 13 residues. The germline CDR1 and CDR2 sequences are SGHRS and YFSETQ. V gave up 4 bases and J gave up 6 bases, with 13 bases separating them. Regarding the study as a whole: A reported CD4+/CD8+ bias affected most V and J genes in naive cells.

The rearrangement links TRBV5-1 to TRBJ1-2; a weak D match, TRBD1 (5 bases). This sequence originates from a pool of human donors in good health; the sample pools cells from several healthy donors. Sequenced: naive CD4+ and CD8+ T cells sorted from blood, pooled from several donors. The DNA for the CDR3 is TGCGCCAGCAGCCCCTTACCGGGGGATGGCTACACCTTC. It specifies CASSPLPGDGYTF.